One sample yielded the 15 T cell receptor beta chains listed below, sequenced in a study of blood T cell repertoires in COVID-19. TCRdb keeps only in-frame clones here, not all; method: immunoSEQ multiplex PCR. The table has around 150,000 clones, about 85% seen once. What was sequenced was peripheral blood. The receptors were gathered from a man aged 18 to 30 with acute or convalescent COVID-19.

Points on this clone: This sample also contains other DNA sequences that code for the same CDR3. This chain joins TRBV7-6 and TRBJ2-5; 8 bases fit TRBD1. Germline CDR1 and CDR2: SGHVS and FNYEAQ. This CDR3 comprises 15 residues. The V and J ends lost 1 base and 5 bases, in that order; junction bases with no gene match: 6. This chain's CDR3 is CASSLGQGRGETQYF. The CDR3 DNA reads as TGTGCCAGCAGCTTAGGACAGGGGCGTGGGGAGACCCAGTACTTC.

This rearrangement joins TRBV5-6 to TRBJ2-1; TRBD2 aligns across 12 bases. CDR1 is SGHDT, CDR2 YYEEEE, per germline. The CDR3 has 15 residues. Trimming at V came to 2 bases and at J to 10 bases, leaving 7 bases not matched to a gene. The CDR3 loop reads CASSLNLAGGREQFF. CDR3 nucleotide sequence: TGTGCCAGCAGCTTAAATCTAGCGGGGGGGCGAGAGCAGTTCTTC. Full variable domain (remainder filled in from reference TRBV5-6 and TRBJ2-1): DAGVTQSPTHLIKTRGQQVTLRCSPKSGHDTVSWYQQALGQGPQFIFQYYEEEERQRGNFPDRFSGHQFPNYSSELNVNALLLGDSALYLCASSLNLAGGREQFFGPGTRLTVL.

This chain joins TRBV2 and TRBJ2-1; 13 bases fit TRBD2. Germline trimming cut 7 bases from V and 4 bases from J; bases unmatched to any gene: 1. Germline CDR1 SNHLY, CDR2 FYNNEI. The CDR3 consists of 14 residues. DNA of the CDR3: TGTGCCAGCAAGGGACTAGCGGGGTACAATGAGCAGTTCTTC. Its translation is CASKGLAGYNEQFF.

This chain uses TRBV2 with TRBJ1-5; 9 bases map to TRBD1. Trimming cost V 6 bases and J 8 bases; bases outside gene matches: 2. This CDR3 has 12 residues. The germline gives CDR1 SNHLY, CDR2 FYNNEI. The CDR3 reads CASRTGGEPQHF. CDR3 coding DNA: TGTGCCAGCAGAACAGGGGGCGAGCCCCAGCATTTT.

The chain employs TRBV7-8 and TRBJ1-1, with TRBD1 as a possible D gene (5 bases). V was clipped by 5 bases and J by 6 bases, with 16 bases between them. This CDR3 contains 14 residues. Germline loops: CDR1 SGHVS, CDR2 FQNEAQ. In DNA, the CDR3 is TGTGCCAGCAGCGTAACCGGGACTTTCGCTGAAGCTTTCTTT. Translated: CASSVTGTFAEAFF.

This clone was detected a few times. This chain connects TRBV6-6 to TRBJ2-2, with 8 bases matching TRBD1. Trimming removed 8 bases from V and 4 bases from J; junction bases left unmatched: 6. CDR3 length: 14 residues. The germline CDR1 and CDR2 sequences are MNHNY and SVGAGI (reference sequence). The CDR3 loop reads CASWNRGSTGELFF. The CDR3 DNA follows: TGTGCCAGCTGGAACAGGGGGAGCACCGGGGAGCTGTTTTTT.

The chain combines TRBV30 with TRBJ2-5, with 15 nucleotides matching TRBD2. From germline, CDR1 is GTSNPN and CDR2 SVGIG (reference sequence). V shed 2 bases and J 1 base; nucleotides not matched to a gene: 8. The CDR3 contains 18 residues. CDR3 in amino acids: CAWSLGTSGGSIQETQYF. CDR3 nucleotide sequence: TGTGCCTGGAGTTTAGGGACTAGCGGGGGGTCAATCCAAGAGACCCAGTACTTC.

The chain uses TRBV9 and TRBJ2-1; 8 bases agree with TRBD2. CDR1 and CDR2 (germline): SGDLS, YYNGEE. The CDR3 loop spans 13 amino acids. With 7 bases clipped from V and 6 bases from J, the junction kept 6 bases outside the gene matches. The CDR3 region has the DNA TGTGCCAGCGGGCTAGCGGGTCGCAATGAGCAGTTCTTC. It specifies CASGLAGRNEQFF.

A single count supports this clone. The rearrangement uses TRBV6-1 and TRBJ2-1; TRBD1 might be the D (6 bases). Trimming left V 1 base short and J 6 bases short, with 13 bases between. This CDR3 is built from 15 residues. Germline V gene lookup returns CDR1 MNHNS and CDR2 SASEGT. The CDR3 is CASSEGLWGRNEQFF. In DNA, the CDR3 is TGTGCCAGCAGTGAAGGGTTGTGGGGGCGCAATGAGCAGTTCTTC.

The chain employs TRBV5-8 and TRBJ1-4; D gene unclear. With 2 bases removed from V and 8 bases from J, the gap between germline ends came to 13 bases. Germline loops: CDR1 SGHTS, CDR2 YDEGEE. There are 14 residues in the CDR3. The CDR3 coding sequence is TGTGCCAGCAGCTTACTAGGGAAGGACGAAAAACTGTTTTTT. Amino acids: CASSLLGKDEKLFF.

The chain carries TRBV14 and TRBJ1-1; D gene ambiguous. The ends were cut back, 2 bases at V and 2 bases at J, with 3 bases in the middle. This CDR3 comprises 12 residues. In germline, CDR1 is SGHDN, CDR2 FVKESK. For the CDR3, the DNA is TGTGCCAGCAGCCAACCAAACACTGAAGCTTTCTTT. This codes for CASSQPNTEAFF. Full variable domain (missing parts from reference TRBV14 and TRBJ1-1): EAGVTQFPSHSVIEKGQTVTLRCDPISGHDNLYWYRRVMGKEIKFLLHFVKESKQDESGMPNNRFLAERTGGTYSTLKVQPAELEDSGVYFCASSQPNTEAFFGQGTRLTVV.

The chain combines TRBV30 with TRBJ2-6, with D maybe TRBD2 (5 bases). CDR3 length: 18 residues. Per the germline V gene, CDR1 is GTSNPN and CDR2 is SVGIG (reference sequence). V lost 5 bases and J lost 0, with 20 bases in between. The CDR3 loop is CAWGRVWPGSSGANVLTF. The DNA for the CDR3 is TGTGCCTGGGGTCGGGTGTGGCCGGGAAGCTCTGGGGCCAACGTCCTGACTTTC. Full variable domain (rest looked up from reference TRBV30 and TRBJ2-6): SQTIHQWPATLVQPVGSPLSLECTVEGTSNPNLYWYRQAAGRGLQLLFYSVGIGQISSEVPQNLSASRPQDRQFILSSKKLLLSDSGFYLCAWGRVWPGSSGANVLTFGAGSRLTVL.

The chain is built from TRBV5-1 and TRBJ2-7; 14 nucleotides agree with TRBD2. The germline CDR1 and CDR2 sequences are SGHRS and YFSETQ. The CDR3 extends over 16 amino acids. V trimming: 4 bases; J trimming: 5 bases; junction bases outside the gene matches: 8. The CDR3 reads CASSLTPGLAGDEQYV. Written as DNA, the CDR3 is TGCGCCAGCAGCCTCACGCCGGGACTAGCGGGGGACGAGCAGTACGTC.

This chain uses TRBV19 with TRBJ1-6; D remains ambiguous. CDR1 LNHDA and CDR2 SQIVND come from the germline V gene (reference sequence). V dropped 4 bases and J dropped 7 bases, with 8 bases sitting between them. The CDR3 has 13 residues. CDR3 nucleotides: TGTGCCAGTAGTAGGGAGAGGAATTCACCCCTCCACTTT. It yields the protein CASSRERNSPLHF.

This clone was seen only once. This sequence joins TRBV28 and TRBJ2-6, with 7 bases that match TRBD2. Germline values: CDR1 MDHEN, CDR2 SYDVKM. CDR3 length equals 15 residues. With 7 bases clipped from V and 2 bases from J, the junction kept 5 bases outside the gene matches. CDR3 sequence (DNA): TGTGCCAGCAACCTCCGGGGGGCTGGGGCCAACGTCCTGACTTTC. This translates into CASNLRGAGANVLTF.